This is a list of T cell receptor beta chains from one sample in a study of regulatory T cells in long-lasting Graves disease. TCRdb processed the multiplex PCR reads anew with MiXCR; each CDR3 protein has one entry. Of 530,000 or so distinct CDR3 sequences listed, approximately 13% were seen once; the top ten hold roughly 10%. The same data also went into a second study, on T cells in Graves' hyperthyroidism and ophthalmopathy.

Sequenced here: peripheral blood mononuclear cells (PBMCs), sampled at new diagnosis, from a patient treated with antithyroid drugs. All receptors derive from a man aged 25 to 40 with Graves disease. Each CDR3 is given with its conserved first and last residue. The D gene is left open where the match is weak. Not all rows give a size; the values are once, few, many and, for expanded clones, a class.

few	TRBV15	TRBJ2-1	.	CATSRPARNEQFF	TGTGCCACCAGCAGACCCGCCCGGAATGAGCAGTTCTTC
many	TRBV18	TRBJ2-2	.	CASSAGGELFF	TGTGCCAGCTCAGCAGGAGGGGAGCTGTTTTTT
few	TRBV6-4	TRBJ2-3	.	CASSDSTNGGDTQYF	TGTGCCAGCAGTGACTCGACTAATGGGGGAGATACGCAGTATTTT
.	TRBV6-2/TRBV6-3	TRBJ2-3	TRBD2	CASSVVAGRGTDTQYF	TGTGCCAGCAGCGTAGTGGCAGGGAGGGGAACAGATACGCAGTATTTT
.	TRBV7-3	TRBJ2-1	TRBD2	CASSLMGTNNEQFF	TGTGCCAGCAGCTTAATGGGGACTAACAATGAGCAGTTCTTC
.	TRBV19	TRBJ2-1	.	CASSIVLARGNEQFF	TGTGCCAGTAGTATAGTCCTAGCCAGGGGCAATGAGCAGTTCTTC
few	TRBV12-3/TRBV12-4	TRBJ2-7	.	CASSLTRQEPDEQYF	TGTGCCAGCAGTTTAACCCGACAGGAGCCCGACGAGCAGTACTTC
.	TRBV6-2/TRBV6-3	TRBJ2-7	TRBD2	CASSDRGLAGGSTSEQYF	TGTGCCAGCAGTGATCGGGGACTAGCGGGAGGGTCAACCTCCGAGCAGTACTTC
many	TRBV6-1	TRBJ2-7	TRBD2	CASSPLAGEGYEQYF	TGTGCCAGCAGTCCCCTAGCGGGAGAGGGCTACGAGCAGTACTTC
.	TRBV27	TRBJ2-1	.	CASRRLAWEQFF	TGTGCCAGCAGGCGACTCGCTTGGGAGCAGTTCTTC
.	TRBV29-1	TRBJ1-3	.	CSVGGLSGNTIYF	TGCAGCGTTGGGGGCCTCTCTGGAAACACCATATATTTT
many	TRBV5-4	TRBJ2-3	.	CASSLEARADTQYF	TGTGCCAGCAGCTTGGAGGCCAGGGCAGATACGCAGTATTTT
few	TRBV18	TRBJ2-7	TRBD2	CASSFSGASYEQYF	TGTGCCAGCTCATTTAGCGGGGCCTCCTACGAGCAGTACTTC
many	TRBV28	TRBJ2-7	.	CASTRKGLEQYF	TGTGCCAGCACCCGCAAGGGCCTCGAGCAGTACTTC
few	TRBV10-3	TRBJ2-3	.	CAIAGWSTDTQYF	TGTGCCATCGCGGGGTGGAGTACAGATACGCAGTATTTT
many	TRBV11-2	TRBJ1-1	.	CASSLLVNTEAFF	TGTGCCAGCAGCTTATTGGTGAACACTGAAGCTTTCTTT
few	TRBV12-3/TRBV12-4	TRBJ2-2	.	CASSSSGATNTGELFF	TGTGCCAGCAGTTCCTCAGGGGCTACGAACACCGGGGAGCTGTTTTTT
many	TRBV10-1	TRBJ1-1	.	CASSGRAVNTEAFF	TGCGCCAGCAGTGGCCGGGCGGTGAACACTGAAGCTTTCTTT
many	TRBV6-1	TRBJ2-7	.	CASSEVWADPDTYEQYF	TGTGCCAGCAGTGAAGTTTGGGCAGACCCAGATACCTACGAGCAGTACTTC
.	TRBV13	TRBJ2-7	.	CASSLGSQDGLNF	TGTGCCAGCAGCTTAGGATCCCAGGACGGGTTAAACTTC
many	TRBV12-3/TRBV12-4	TRBJ1-2	.	CASSFRADSYGYTF	TGTGCCAGCAGTTTCCGGGCGGACAGCTATGGCTACACCTTC
many	TRBV27	TRBJ1-3	.	CASSFGGSSGNTIYF	TGTGCCAGCAGTTTCGGGGGGTCCTCTGGAAACACCATATATTTT
few	TRBV25-1	TRBJ2-7	.	CASSESPALEQYF	TGTGCCAGCAGTGAATCCCCCGCCTTGGAGCAGTACTTC
many	TRBV6-1	TRBJ2-7	.	CASHLRGLQDEQYF	TGTGCCAGCCACCTTCGGGGACTTCAGGACGAGCAGTACTTC
many	TRBV12-3/TRBV12-4	TRBJ2-7	.	CASSLGRKDYEQYF	TGTGCCAGCAGTTTGGGGCGGAAGGACTACGAGCAGTACTTC
.	TRBV27	TRBJ2-4	.	CASSLSRGGKNIQYF	TGTGCCAGCAGTTTATCCAGGGGCGGGAAAAACATTCAGTACTTC
.	TRBV2	TRBJ1-6	.	CASSEGQFNSPLHF	TGTGCCAGCAGTGAAGGACAGTTTAATTCACCCCTCCACTTT
.	TRBV5-5	TRBJ1-6	TRBD1	CARTPGGEDSPLHF	TGTGCCAGGACCCCAGGGGGAGAGGATTCACCCCTCCACTTT
many	TRBV12-3/TRBV12-4	TRBJ2-3	TRBD2	CASRTGTSGTLPLPTQYF	TGTGCCAGCAGGACCGGGACTAGCGGGACGCTACCGTTACCAACGCAGTATTTT
many	TRBV18	TRBJ2-5	.	CASSPALKETQYF	TGTGCCAGCTCACCGGCCTTAAAAGAGACCCAGTACTTC
.	TRBV7-9	TRBJ1-1	.	CASSLALGGVTNTEAFF	TGTGCCAGCAGCTTAGCATTGGGGGGCGTCACGAACACTGAAGCTTTCTTT
many	TRBV7-2	TRBJ2-7	.	CASSLSSIPTYEQYF	TGTGCCAGCAGCTTATCCTCCATCCCGACCTACGAGCAGTACTTC
many	TRBV13	TRBJ2-3	.	CASSTMDSGPRADTQYF	TGTGCCAGCAGCACCATGGACAGCGGCCCGAGGGCAGATACGCAGTATTTT
once	TRBV9	TRBJ2-1	TRBD1	CASAPGQGYNEQFF	TGTGCCAGCGCGCCGGGACAGGGCTACAATGAGCAGTTCTTC
few	TRBV7-9	TRBJ2-1	TRBD1	CASSRQGFGNEQFF	TGTGCCAGCAGCCGACAGGGGTTCGGCAATGAGCAGTTCTTC
.	TRBV13	TRBJ1-4	.	CASSTGTTNEKLFF	TGTGCCAGCAGTACAGGGACAACTAATGAAAAACTGTTTTTT
few	TRBV6-5	TRBJ2-7	.	CASSYSGDFYEQYF	TGTGCCAGCAGTTACTCAGGAGACTTCTACGAGCAGTACTTC
many	TRBV30	TRBJ1-5	TRBD1	CAWSGTGGYQPQHF	TGTGCCTGGTCCGGGACAGGGGGTTATCAGCCCCAGCATTTT
many	TRBV20-1	TRBJ2-5	TRBD2	CSAPRLAGTHYQETQYF	TGCAGTGCTCCCCGACTAGCGGGAACTCACTACCAAGAGACCCAGTACTTC
many	TRBV9	TRBJ2-7	TRBD1	CASSAQQGYEQYF	TGTGCCAGCAGCGCCCAACAGGGGTATGAGCAGTACTTC
few	TRBV9	TRBJ2-1	TRBD2	CASSVDPAGVSEQFF	TGTGCCAGCAGCGTAGACCCAGCGGGAGTAAGTGAGCAGTTCTTC
many	TRBV10-2	TRBJ2-7	.	CASTEPGYSYEQYF	TGCGCCAGCACCGAACCAGGGTACTCCTACGAGCAGTACTTC
many	TRBV20-1	TRBJ2-7	.	CSARDSERDYEQYF	TGCAGTGCTAGAGATTCGGAGAGGGACTACGAGCAGTACTTC
many	TRBV7-9	TRBJ2-2	.	CASSKDGKRTGELFF	TGTGCCAGCAGCAAAGACGGGAAACGAACCGGGGAGCTGTTTTTT
many	TRBV12-3/TRBV12-4	TRBJ2-7	.	CASSLVSIYEQYF	TGTGCCAGCAGTTTAGTATCCATATACGAGCAGTACTTC
few	TRBV3-1	TRBJ1-2	TRBD1	CASSRGQSQGGYTF	TGTGCCAGCAGCCGGGGACAGAGTCAAGGGGGCTACACCTTC
.	TRBV6-2/TRBV6-3	TRBJ1-4	.	CASSYSTGVGWEKLFF	TGTGCCAGCAGTTACTCGACCGGGGTCGGTTGGGAAAAACTGTTTTTT
many	TRBV2	TRBJ2-3	.	CASRGADTQYF	TGTGCCAGCAGGGGAGCAGATACGCAGTATTTT
many	TRBV2	TRBJ2-7	TRBD2	CATPAGVRNEQYF	TGTGCCACCCCAGCGGGAGTAAGAAACGAGCAGTACTTC
few	TRBV14	TRBJ1-1	.	CASSQVLENPEAFF	TGTGCCAGCAGCCAAGTGTTGGAAAACCCTGAAGCTTTCTTT
many	TRBV10-3	TRBJ2-3	TRBD2	CAIGTSGIADTQYF	TGTGCCATAGGGACTAGCGGGATTGCAGATACGCAGTATTTT
many	TRBV6-1	TRBJ1-6	TRBD1	CAGNRGLHSPLHF	TGTGCCGGGAACAGGGGGCTGCATTCACCCCTCCACTTT
.	TRBV5-1	TRBJ2-3	.	CASSLGTLAITDTQYF	TGCGCCAGCAGCTTGGGGACTCTCGCTATAACAGATACGCAGTATTTT